This is a list of T cell receptor beta chains from one sample in a study of metastatic and nonmetastatic thyroid tumors. With MiXCR, TCRdb called clones anew from the PCR reads. The sample yields roughly 40,000 clones, 9.5% to 13% seen once. The sequenced sample was blood. The receptor set was obtained from a male donor with papillary thyroid cancer or a benign thyroid nodule (not recorded which). Some clones in this sample may be carry-over from other donors' samples. Both conserved end residues are part of each CDR3. The D gene is left open where the match is weak. Clone size, where shown, is once, few, many, or a class for clones that have expanded.

j_call d_call clone_size v_call cdr3_aa cdr3_nt
TRBJ2-1 - once TRBV5-1 CASRRDTQVSEQFF TGCGCCAGCAGAAGGGACACCCAAGTTAGTGAGCAGTTCTTC
TRBJ1-6 TRBD1 many TRBV5-1 CASSPGQGDSPLHF TGCGCCAGCAGTCCGGGACAGGGAGATTCACCCCTCCACTTT
TRBJ1-2 TRBD1 many TRBV7-8 CASSFRTGTGYTF TGTGCCAGCAGCTTTCGGACAGGGACGGGCTACACCTTC
TRBJ2-1 TRBD2 many TRBV19 CASRGLASNEQFF TGTGCCAGTAGAGGACTAGCGTCCAATGAGCAGTTCTTC
TRBJ1-1 - many TRBV19 CASSIGLTELNTEAFF TGTGCCAGTAGTATAGGATTGACGGAGTTGAACACTGAAGCTTTCTTT
TRBJ2-1 - many TRBV7-6 CASSPTQLNEQFF TGTGCCAGCAGCCCCACCCAGCTTAATGAGCAGTTCTTC
TRBJ1-6 - medium-sized TRBV27 CASSPWTVGSPLHF TGTGCCAGCAGTCCCTGGACAGTAGGGTCACCCCTCCACTTT
TRBJ2-1 - many TRBV27 CASSHTSPFGDEQFF TGTGCCAGCAGTCACACTAGTCCCTTTGGGGATGAGCAGTTCTTC
TRBJ1-1 - many TRBV4-3 CASSQSRGGANTEAFF TGCGCCAGCAGCCAATCTCGGGGCGGTGCGAACACTGAAGCTTTCTTT
TRBJ2-5 - many TRBV7-2 CASSPGGTQETQYF TGTGCCAGCAGCCCAGGGGGGACCCAAGAGACCCAGTACTTC
TRBJ2-2 - many TRBV5-1 CASNEGSNTGELFF TGCGCCAGCAATGAAGGCAGCAACACCGGGGAGCTGTTTTTT
TRBJ2-3 - few TRBV10-2 CARVGSGDPRTDTQYF TGCGCCAGAGTGGGATCAGGGGATCCTAGGACAGATACGCAGTATTTT
TRBJ2-1 - - TRBV7-2 CASSPGVGEQFF TGTGCCAGCAGCCCAGGGGTGGGTGAGCAGTTCTTC
TRBJ2-5 TRBD2 many TRBV9 CASSVGIGLAVQETQYF TGTGCCAGCAGCGTAGGGATCGGACTAGCGGTCCAAGAGACCCAGTACTTC
TRBJ1-2 - many TRBV4-1 CASSSLARGKGYTF TGCGCCAGCAGCTCCCTGGCCAGGGGCAAAGGCTACACCTTC
TRBJ1-1 - - TRBV27 CASSLRTSGDTESFF TGTGCCAGCAGTTTACGGACGTCCGGGGACACTGAATCTTTCTTT
TRBJ2-2 - - TRBV30 CAWSPTVDLFF TGTGCCTGGAGCCCCACCGTGGATCTGTTTTTT
TRBJ2-5 TRBD1 many TRBV29-1 CSVGETGGLVETQYF TGCAGCGTTGGCGAGACAGGGGGATTGGTAGAGACCCAGTACTTC
TRBJ1-1 - once TRBV7-9 CAISPLIGPEAFF TGTGCCATCAGCCCGTTGATAGGTCCAGAAGCTTTCTTT
TRBJ2-3 TRBD2 many TRBV20-1 CSARPGLAGSDTQYF TGCAGTGCTAGACCTGGACTAGCGGGATCAGATACGCAGTATTTT
TRBJ1-5 TRBD1 many TRBV11-2 CASSWGTGGDQPQHF TGTGCCAGCAGCTGGGGGACAGGTGGGGATCAGCCCCAGCATTTT
TRBJ2-1 TRBD2 many TRBV20-1 CSVGGASGRGSYNEQFF TGCAGTGTCGGGGGGGCTAGCGGGAGGGGCTCCTACAATGAGCAGTTCTTC
TRBJ1-2 TRBD1 - TRBV19 CASDGTEKYGYTF TGTGCCAGCGACGGGACAGAGAAATATGGCTACACCTTC
TRBJ2-3 - many TRBV7-2 CASSSSPFLDTQYF TGTGCCAGCAGCTCGAGCCCCTTTCTAGATACGCAGTATTTT
TRBJ1-5 TRBD1 many TRBV6-1 CASSDDREWQPQHF TGTGCCAGCAGTGACGACAGGGAGTGGCAGCCCCAGCATTTT
TRBJ2-2 - - TRBV6-5 CASSSTGGRTGELFF TGTGCCAGCAGTTCGACTGGAGGGAGGACCGGGGAGCTGTTTTTT
TRBJ1-2 TRBD1 many TRBV20-1 CSAKDRSYGYTF TGCAGTGCTAAGGACAGGAGCTATGGCTACACCTTC
TRBJ2-3 - - TRBV28 CASSLEGGAWVTDTQYF TGTGCCAGCAGCCTCGAGGGGGGGGCCTGGGTCACAGATACGCAGTATTTT
TRBJ2-1 TRBD1 many TRBV20-1 CSAGTGENSYNEQFF TGCAGTGCTGGGACAGGGGAAAACTCCTACAATGAGCAGTTCTTC
TRBJ2-1 TRBD2 - TRBV7-8 CASSLPSGSYNEQFF TGTGCCAGCAGCTTACCTAGCGGGAGTTACAATGAGCAGTTCTTC
TRBJ2-7 TRBD2 many TRBV11-2 CASSPGLAGGGVYEQYF TGTGCCAGCAGCCCGGGACTAGCGGGAGGAGGCGTCTACGAGCAGTACTTC
TRBJ1-2 - - TRBV28 CAIHSAPENYGYTF TGTGCCATCCACAGTGCTCCCGAAAACTATGGCTACACCTTC
TRBJ2-1 - many TRBV7-9 CASSLNDGYNEQFF TGTGCCAGCAGCTTAAACGACGGCTACAATGAGCAGTTCTTC
TRBJ2-3 TRBD1 many TRBV2 CASSAAGQGTDTQYF TGTGCCAGCAGCGCGGCCGGACAGGGCACAGATACGCAGTATTTT
TRBJ1-2 - many TRBV5-1 CASRVGEDGYTF TGCGCCAGCAGGGTTGGAGAGGATGGCTACACCTTC
TRBJ2-7 - few TRBV19 CASSAMPVGNEQYF TGTGCCAGTAGTGCCATGCCCGTGGGCAACGAGCAGTACTTC
TRBJ2-1 - many TRBV9 CASSAGDRGYNEQFF TGTGCCAGCAGCGCAGGGGACCGGGGTTACAATGAGCAGTTCTTC
TRBJ2-3 - many TRBV10-1 CASSRTVGDTQYF TGCGCCAGCAGTAGGACGGTGGGAGATACGCAGTATTTT
TRBJ2-5 TRBD1 many TRBV27 CASSSGTGKTQYF TGTGCCAGCAGCTCCGGGACAGGGAAGACCCAGTACTTC
TRBJ2-1 TRBD2 many TRBV20-1 CSAIAGGRNEQFF TGCAGTGCTATAGCGGGAGGGCGAAATGAGCAGTTCTTC
TRBJ1-1 - many TRBV7-2 CASSLGAGVEAFF TGTGCCAGCAGCTTAGGGGCAGGGGTTGAAGCTTTCTTT
TRBJ2-3 TRBD2 many TRBV10-3 CAISLTSGRSDTQYF TGTGCCATCAGCCTGACTAGCGGGAGGTCAGATACGCAGTATTTT
TRBJ2-2 TRBD2 - TRBV6-4 CASSRGLAVNTGELFF TGTGCCAGCAGCCGCGGACTAGCAGTCAACACCGGGGAGCTGTTTTTT
TRBJ2-3 TRBD1 - TRBV3-1 CASRGTDSGDTQYF TGTGCCAGCAGAGGGACAGATTCGGGAGATACGCAGTATTTT
TRBJ2-5 TRBD2 - TRBV10-3 CAISGGLAVETQYF TGTGCCATCAGTGGGGGACTAGCGGTCGAGACCCAGTACTTC
TRBJ2-5 - many TRBV7-3 CASSLGDLQTQYF TGTGCCAGCAGCTTAGGGGACTTGCAGACCCAGTACTTC
TRBJ2-1 - medium-sized TRBV6-2/TRBV6-3 CASSYGADTATEQFF TGTGCCAGCAGTTACGGGGCGGACACAGCTACCGAGCAGTTCTTC
TRBJ1-1 TRBD1 few TRBV6-1 CASRPDRGTPEAFF TGTGCGAGCAGACCTGACAGGGGGACCCCTGAAGCTTTCTTT